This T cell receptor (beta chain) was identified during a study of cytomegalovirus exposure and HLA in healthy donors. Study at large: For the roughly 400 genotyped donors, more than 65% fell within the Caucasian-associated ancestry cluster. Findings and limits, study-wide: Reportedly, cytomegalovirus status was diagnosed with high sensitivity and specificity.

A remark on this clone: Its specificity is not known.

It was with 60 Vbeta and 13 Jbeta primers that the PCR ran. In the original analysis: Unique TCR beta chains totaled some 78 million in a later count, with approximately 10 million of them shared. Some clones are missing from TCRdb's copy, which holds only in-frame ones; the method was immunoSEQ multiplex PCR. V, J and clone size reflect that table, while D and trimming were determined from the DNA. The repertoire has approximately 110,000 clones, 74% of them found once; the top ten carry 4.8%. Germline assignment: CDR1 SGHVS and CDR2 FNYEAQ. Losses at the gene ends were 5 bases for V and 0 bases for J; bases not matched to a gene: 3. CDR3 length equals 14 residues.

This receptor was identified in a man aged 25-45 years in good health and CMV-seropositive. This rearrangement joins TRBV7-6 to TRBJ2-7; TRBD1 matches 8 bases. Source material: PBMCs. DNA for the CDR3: TGTGCCAGCAGCAAGACAGGGGCCTCCTACGAGCAGTACTTC. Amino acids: CASSKTGASYEQYF.